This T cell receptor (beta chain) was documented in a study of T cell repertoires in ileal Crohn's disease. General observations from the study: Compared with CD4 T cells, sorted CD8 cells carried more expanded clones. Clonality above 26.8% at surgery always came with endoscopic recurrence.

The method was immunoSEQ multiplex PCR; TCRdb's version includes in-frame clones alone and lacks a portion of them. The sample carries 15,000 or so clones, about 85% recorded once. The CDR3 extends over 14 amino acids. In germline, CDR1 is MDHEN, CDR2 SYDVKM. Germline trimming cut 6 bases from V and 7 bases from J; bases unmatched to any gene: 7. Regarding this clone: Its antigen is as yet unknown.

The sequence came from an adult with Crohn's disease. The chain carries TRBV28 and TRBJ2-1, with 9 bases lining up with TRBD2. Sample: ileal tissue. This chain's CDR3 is CASSPLAGRNEQFF. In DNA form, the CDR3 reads TGTGCCAGCAGCCCCCTAGCGGGACGGAATGAGCAGTTCTTC. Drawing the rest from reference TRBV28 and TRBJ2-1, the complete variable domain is DVKVTQSSRYLVKRTGEKVFLECVQDMDHENMFWYRQDPGLGLRLIYFSYDVKMKEKGDIPEGYSVSREKKERFSLILESASTNQTSMYLCASSPLAGRNEQFFGPGTRLTVL.